This TCR beta chain was sequenced in a study of T cells expressing NK-cell markers. Study information: The study drew TCR beta repertoires from sorted CD3+CD56+NKG2C+, CD3+CD56+NKG2C- and CD3+CD56-NKG2C+ T cells. Just one sequenced donor of eight was HCMV-seronegative, while seven were seropositive.

TCRdb reworked the 5' RACE reads into one entry per CDR3 protein, no DNA. The ten most abundant clones cover 5% to 5.5% of a sample with fewer than 400,000 distinct CDR3 sequences. The CDR3 consists of 12 residues. CDR1 and CDR2 (germline): SGHNT, YYREEE (reference sequence). V gene TRBV5-4 combines with J gene TRBJ2-3; TCRdb selects TRBD2, and the lack of DNA leaves this call unchecked. This TCR was sampled from a man between 18 and 69 years old in good health. The sample consisted of blood T cells: a sorted CD56 or NKG2C T cell subset, CD4+ or CD8+ T cells, or bulk PBMC T cells (not recorded which). CDR3: CASSPQTGRQYF.